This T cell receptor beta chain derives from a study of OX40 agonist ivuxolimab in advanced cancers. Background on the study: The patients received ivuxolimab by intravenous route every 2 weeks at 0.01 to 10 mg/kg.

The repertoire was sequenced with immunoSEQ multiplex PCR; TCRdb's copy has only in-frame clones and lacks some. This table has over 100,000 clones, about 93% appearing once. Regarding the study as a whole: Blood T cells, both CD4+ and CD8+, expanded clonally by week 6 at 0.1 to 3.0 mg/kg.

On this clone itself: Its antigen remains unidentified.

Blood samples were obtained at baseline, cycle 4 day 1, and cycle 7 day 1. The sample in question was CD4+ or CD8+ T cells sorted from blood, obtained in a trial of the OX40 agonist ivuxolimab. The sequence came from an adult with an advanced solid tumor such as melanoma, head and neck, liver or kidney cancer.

In nucleotides, the CDR3 is TGTGCCAGCAGCTTGACCTGGCCCCTGGGAGGAGACATTCAGTACTTC. Its protein is CASSLTWPLGGDIQYF. V gene TRBV5-6 combines with J gene TRBJ2-4; D might be TRBD2 (6 bases). Germline V gene sequence: CDR1 SGHDT, CDR2 YYEEEE. The CDR3 runs to 16 residues. V lost 1 base, J lost 8 bases, and 19 bases lay in between.